The 29 T cell receptor beta chains given below trace back to one sample, sequenced in a study of identical twins. TCRdb reanalysed the 5' RACE reads using MiXCR and keeps one entry per CDR3 protein. This table holds roughly 500,000 distinct CDR3 sequences, about 20% found once. These data were also reused for a study on T cells expressing NK-cell markers.

The sample consisted of CD4+ T cells sorted from blood. The source of these receptors is a woman aged 18-30 years in good health.

The table lists this clonotype with a few counts. V and J are TRBV7-2 and TRBJ1-1; D is possibly TRBD1 (5 bases). With 5 bases removed from V and 2 bases from J, the gap between germline ends came to 18 bases. This CDR3 is 16 amino acids long. CDR1 and CDR2 from the germline V gene are SGHTA and FQGNSA. As DNA, the CDR3 is TGTGCCAGCAGCCCGATCCGGGGCCCCCTTAACACTGAAGCTTTCTTT. The encoded protein is CASSPIRGPLNTEAFF. Based on the CDR3 plus reference TRBV7-2 and TRBJ1-1, the full variable domain is GAGVSQSPSNKVTEKGKDVELRCDPISGHTALYWYRQSLGQGLEFLIYFQGNSAPDKSGLPSDRFSAERTGGSVSTLTIQRTQQEDSAVYLCASSPIRGPLNTEAFFGQGTRLTVV.

This clonotype was observed a handful of times. The chain joins TRBV6-1 to TRBJ2-2; 7 bases match TRBD2. The germline V gene has CDR1 MNHNS and CDR2 SASEGT. V lost 8 bases to trimming and J lost 2 bases; unmatched junction nucleotides: 8. The CDR3 totals 15 residues. CDR3 in amino acids: CASSEGGGNTGELFF. CDR3 nucleotide sequence: TGTGCCAGCTCAGAGGGCGGGGGAAACACCGGGGAGCTGTTTTTT.

The gene calls are TRBV27 and TRBJ2-7; 7 bases fit TRBD1. V was clipped by 8 bases and J by 3 bases; unmatched bases: 1. The CDR3 length is 11 residues. Germline V lookup: CDR1 MNHEY, CDR2 SMNVEV (reference sequence). The CDR3 DNA follows: TGTGCCAGCCACAGGGGCTACGAGCAGTACTTC. It yields the protein CASHRGYEQYF.

This clonotype was detected a few times. V gene TRBV29-1 combines with J gene TRBJ2-5; 7 bases align to TRBD1. This CDR3 has 13 residues. The V segment lost 5 bases and the J segment 5 bases; nucleotides outside the gene matches: 8. Germline V CDR1 and CDR2: SQVTM, ANQGSEA. The CDR3 nucleotides are TGCAGCGTTATAAAAACAGGGGTGGAGACCCAGTACTTC. Amino acid sequence: CSVIKTGVETQYF.

In its sample, this clonotype was seen a few times. This chain links TRBV3-1 with TRBJ2-1, with 15 bases matching TRBD2. With V trimmed by 6 bases and J by 6 bases, 12 bases remained unmatched. The CDR3 covers 18 residues. The germline V gene encodes CDR1 LGHDT and CDR2 YNNKEL (reference sequence). CDR3 in DNA: TGTGCCAGCAGTCTTGGACTAGCGGGAGGGCCGTCGGGCAATGAGCAGTTCTTC. Protein: CASSLGLAGGPSGNEQFF.

This clonotype has at least ten counts. The CDR3 DNA sequence: TGTGCCAGCAGTTCCAGGACTAGCGGGGGATACGAGCAGTACTTC. Protein: CASSSRTSGGYEQYF. The chain is built from TRBV12-3 or TRBV12-4 and TRBJ2-7; 13 bases are shared with TRBD2. The CDR3 totals 15 residues. Trimming cost V 4 bases and J 4 bases; bases outside gene matches: 4.

This clonotype was found a few times. V usage is TRBV25-1 and J usage is TRBJ1-1, with D perhaps matching TRBD1 (6 bases). Trimming shortened V by 0 bases and J by 5 bases, and 13 bases separated the two germline ends. The CDR3 length is 15 residues. Germline values: CDR1 MGHDK, CDR2 SYGVNS. In nucleotides, the CDR3 is TGTGCCAGCAGTGAATACCGAGTCAGGGGTACTGAAGCTTTCTTT. Translation gives CASSEYRVRGTEAFF.

V usage is TRBV15 and J usage is TRBJ2-7; D is undetermined. Trimming left V 1 base short and J 0 bases short, with 10 bases between. The CDR3 is made up of 15 amino acids. The V gene's germline CDR1 is LNHNV and CDR2 YYDKDF (reference sequence). CDR3 bases: TGTGCCACCAGCAGAGTACTCTCCTTCTCCTACGAGCAGTACTTC. It codes for CATSRVLSFSYEQYF.

This clonotype was recorded a few times. CDR3 coding DNA: TGCAGTGCTAGAAGAACAGCTTACAATGAGCAGTTCTTC. Its protein product is CSARRTAYNEQFF. The chain is built from TRBV20-1 and TRBJ2-1; D ambiguous. The CDR3 spans 13 residues. CDR1 DFQATT and CDR2 SNEGSKA come from the germline V gene (reference sequence). The V end lost 2 bases, the J end lost 4 bases, and 9 bases lay between the germline ends.

This clonotype appeared a few times. This chain uses TRBV2 with TRBJ1-4; D is unresolved. V was clipped by 4 bases and J by 8 bases, with 14 bases between them. This CDR3 spans 14 amino acids. The germline V gene has CDR1 SNHLY and CDR2 FYNNEI. The CDR3 DNA reads as TGTGCCAGCAGTGTTTCGGCAGTAACCGAAAAACTGTTTTTT. Its translation: CASSVSAVTEKLFF.

This clonotype was counted only a few times. The V call is TRBV6-5, the J call TRBJ1-1; no clear D. Germline V gives CDR1 MNHEY, CDR2 SVGAGI. CDR3 length: 14 residues. Trimming pared 2 bases from V and 1 base from J, leaving 8 bases between. CDR3 loop: CASSYVRSNTEAFF. CDR3 bases: TGTGCCAGCAGTTACGTCAGGTCGAACACTGAAGCTTTCTTT.

This clonotype was recorded a few times. This chain joins TRBV6-5 and TRBJ1-4; TRBD1 is a possible D gene (6 bases). The germline V gene encodes CDR1 MNHEY and CDR2 SVGAGI. The CDR3 runs to 17 residues. Trimming stripped 0 bases from V and 11 bases from J, with 22 bases between. This chain's CDR3 is CASSYSIAGEPLGKLFF. CDR3 in DNA: TGTGCCAGCAGTTACTCGATTGCAGGGGAACCGTTGGGGAAACTGTTTTTT.

The sample holds a few counts of this clonotype. The rearrangement joins TRBV10-3 to TRBJ1-5; TRBD1 might be the D (6 bases). V gave up 0 bases and J gave up 5 bases, with 11 bases separating them. The CDR3 runs 15 residues. Germline loops: CDR1 ENHRY, CDR2 SYGVKD. CDR3 sequence: CAISESGRGDQPQHF. Written as DNA, the CDR3 is TGTGCCATCAGTGAGTCTGGCAGGGGAGATCAGCCCCAGCATTTT.

The table lists this clonotype with many counts. V and J are TRBV7-2 and TRBJ2-7, with D possibly TRBD1 on 6 matching bases. Trimming pared 5 bases from V and 2 bases from J, leaving 16 bases between. CDR1 is SGHTA and CDR2 is FQGNSA in the germline V gene. CDR3 length: 15 residues. The CDR3 is CASSPRGTKTYEQYF. As DNA, the CDR3 is TGTGCCAGCAGCCCTAGGGGGACAAAGACCTACGAGCAGTACTTC.

This clonotype was seen a few times. In DNA, the CDR3 is TGCGCCAGCAGCCAAAAGGCCTACCGTTCCGCTTATTACAATGAGCAGTTCTTC. Encoded protein: CASSQKAYRSAYYNEQFF. The chain combines TRBV4-3 with TRBJ2-1; D gene ambiguous. This CDR3 has 18 amino acids. The V gene's germline CDR1 is LGHNA and CDR2 YSLEER. Trimming stripped 2 bases from V and 4 bases from J, with 21 bases between.

The genes are TRBV20-1 and TRBJ2-3; 10 positions agree with TRBD2. The CDR3 totals 13 residues. The germline gives CDR1 DFQATT, CDR2 SNEGSKA (reference sequence). The J segment lost 1 base and the V segment lost 7 bases, leaving 2 bases of the junction unmatched. CDR3 DNA: TGCAGTGGGGGGACTAGCGGCACAGATACGCAGTATTTT. Protein sequence: CSGGTSGTDTQYF.

The chain is built from TRBV20-1 and TRBJ2-5, with D perhaps matching TRBD2 (6 bases). This CDR3 comprises 11 residues. Germline CDR1 DFQATT, CDR2 SNEGSKA (reference sequence). Trimming took off 5 bases at V and 4 bases at J, with 8 bases between the two ends. The CDR3 bases are TGCAGTGCTGGGGACTTAGAGACCCAGTACTTC. Protein: CSAGDLETQYF.

This chain joins TRBV7-8 and TRBJ2-7, with 8 bases matching TRBD1. V was pared by 2 bases and J by 2 bases, with 11 bases of the junction left unmatched. Germline CDR1 reads SGHVS; CDR2 reads FQNEAQ. The CDR3 loop spans 17 amino acids. CDR3 bases: TGTGCCAGCAGCTTAAAAAGGATCGGACAGGGACCCTACGAGCAGTACTTC. It codes for CASSLKRIGQGPYEQYF.

The V and J genes are TRBV12-3 or TRBV12-4 and TRBJ1-2; D uncertain. The CDR3 has 11 amino acids. Trimming shortened V by 6 bases and J by 8 bases, and 10 bases separated the two germline ends. The CDR3 spells CASRLAGGYTF. CDR3 DNA: TGTGCCAGCAGACTCGCGGGGGGCTACACCTTC.

The chain employs TRBV6-2 or TRBV6-3 and TRBJ2-1, with a weak D call TRBD2 (6 bases). The V end was cut by 7 bases, the J end by 7 bases, with 17 bases between. Germline V gene sequence: CDR1 MNHEY, CDR2 SVGEGT. The CDR3 contains 14 residues. The CDR3 loop reads CASTPRQGGNEQFF. Here the CDR3 DNA reads TGTGCCAGCACCCCCAGGCAGGGAGGAAATGAGCAGTTCTTC.

Regarding this clonotype: Germline and junction disagree at one end, which may indicate a read error. The CDR3 DNA is TGCGCCAGCAGCCCGGCGGGACGAAGCACAGATACGCGGTATTTT. Encoded protein: CASSPAGRSTDTRYF. This chain links TRBV5-1 with TRBJ2-3, with a weak D call TRBD2 (6 bases). The CDR3 is 15 residues long. Germline V lookup: CDR1 SGHRS, CDR2 YFSETQ. The entire variable domain, with the rest obtained from reference TRBV5-1 and TRBJ2-3, is as follows: KAGVTQTPRYLIKTRGQQVTLSCSPISGHRSVSWYQQTPGQGLQFLFEYFSETQRNKGNFPGRFSGRQFSNSRSEMNVSTLELGDSALYLCASSPAGRSTDTRYFGPGTRLTVL.

This sequence joins TRBV3-1 and TRBJ2-7, with D perhaps TRBD2 (6 bases). This CDR3 region has 15 residues. Germline V lookup: CDR1 LGHDT, CDR2 YNNKEL (reference sequence). Trimming took off 1 base at V and 0 bases at J, with 10 bases between the two ends. CDR3 loop: CASSQVGRGSYEQYF. DNA for the CDR3: TGTGCCAGCAGCCAAGTTGGGCGGGGCTCCTACGAGCAGTACTTC.

Written as DNA, the CDR3 is TGTGCCAGCAGGGCCCGGGACTTTTCCTACGAGCAGTACTTC. This gives the protein CASRARDFSYEQYF. The chain has TRBV3-1 and TRBJ2-7; a possible D gene is TRBD2 (6 bases). Germline V gene data show CDR1 as LGHDT and CDR2 as YNNKEL (reference sequence). Between the trimmed V and J ends, which lost 6 bases and 1 base, there was a span of 13 bases. CDR3 length: 14 residues.

The sample holds many counts of this clonotype. The V call is TRBV2, the J call TRBJ1-6; D is undetermined. Deletions cut 1 base from V and 7 bases from J, with 8 bases between. Germline V gene data show CDR1 as SNHLY and CDR2 as FYNNEI. The CDR3 sequence is 14 residues long. The CDR3 DNA sequence: TGTGCCAGCAGTGAAGGGACCGTGAATTCACCCCTCCACTTT. As protein: CASSEGTVNSPLHF.

The rearrangement joins TRBV20-1 to TRBJ2-5; 7 nucleotides align to TRBD2. J lost 4 bases, V lost 1 base, and 3 bases had no gene match. Germline V gives CDR1 DFQATT, CDR2 SNEGSKA (reference sequence). The CDR3 extends over 13 amino acids. The CDR3 loop reads CSARASGVETQYF. The CDR3 nucleotides are TGCAGTGCTAGAGCGAGCGGGGTAGAGACCCAGTACTTC.

The chain combines TRBV2 with TRBJ2-3, with D unresolved. This CDR3 has 13 amino acids. Trimming shortened V by 8 bases and J by 6 bases, and 15 bases separated the two germline ends. Looked up from germline, CDR1 is SNHLY and CDR2 is FYNNEI. The CDR3 sequence: CASYIGRSDTQYF. In nucleotides, the CDR3 is TGTGCCAGCTATATTGGCAGATCGGATACGCAGTATTTT.

As concerns this clonotype: An end of the junction differs from the germline gene, which may be a read error. This chain uses TRBV7-9 with TRBJ1-1, with unresolved D. CDR1 SEHNR and CDR2 FQNEAQ come from the germline V gene (reference sequence). The CDR3 runs 13 residues. CDR3 loop: CASRFTENTEAFF. DNA for the CDR3: TGCGCCAGCCGGTTTACAGAGAACACTGAAGCTTTCTTT.

In this sample, this clonotype turned up a few times. The chain joins TRBV7-2 to TRBJ1-2, with D hard to call. V lost 5 bases, J lost 4 bases, and 11 bases lay in between. Germline V CDR1 and CDR2: SGHTA, FQGNSA. The CDR3 has 13 amino acids. CDR3 sequence reads: CASSPQQLYGYTF. For the CDR3, the DNA is TGTGCCAGCAGCCCCCAGCAGCTCTATGGCTACACCTTC.

This clonotype was counted between two and nine times. V and J are TRBV20-1 and TRBJ2-1; D remains unclear. The CDR3 has 14 amino acids. The V and J ends lost 6 bases and 6 bases respectively, with 18 bases between them. Germline loops: CDR1 DFQATT, CDR2 SNEGSKA (reference sequence). The CDR3 is CSARLPPPGNEQFF. Here the CDR3 DNA reads TGCAGTGCAAGACTCCCTCCTCCCGGCAATGAGCAGTTCTTC.